The source of this T cell receptor (beta chain) is a study of neurological immune-mediated disorders (dated by TCRdb to 2018 to 2020). Background on the whole study: The study compared peripheral blood TCR-beta repertoires of HTLV-I-associated myelopathy (HAM/TSP) patients, multiple sclerosis patients and healthy controls using UMI-based sequencing. Longitudinal samples, technical triplicates and paired sorted CD4+ and CD8+ T-cell subsets, alongside PBMC samples, were included among the roughly 96 TCR-beta libraries. Each longitudinal HAM/TSP and healthy donor was sampled at 3 time-points spaced at roughly 3-45 month intervals. Of the 68 subjects in the cohort, some 14 were HAM/TSP patients, about 34 were multiple sclerosis patients, and around 20 were healthy controls.

This clonotype was seen a handful of times. Its cognate antigen has yet to be identified. No qualities accompany the bases; no much larger clone lies one base away. Study-level results and caveats: TCR clonal expansion was greatest in HAM/TSP patients and smallest in MS patients, who ranked below even healthy controls. No identical CDR3 amino acid sequences were found to be shared among expanded clones across subjects, suggesting that TCR-beta repertoires were private in all groups.

The CDR3 runs 13 residues from the cysteine to the phenylalanine. The only DNA kept is the CDR3, 39 bases in frame from the first base. The CDR1 and CDR2 encoded by the germline V gene are SQVTM and ANQGSEA. V and J are truncated by 5 bases and 0 bases respectively, leaving an intervening sequence of 8 bases. The time point label for this specimen denotes: longitudinal time-point 3. Healthy controls were blood bank volunteers in Maryland, USA. For the unsorted PBMC libraries, 2 million PBMCs were stored in RNAlater at -80 degrees C until RNA extraction and were used to generate the libraries. Peripheral blood was subjected to Ficoll-Hypaque density gradient centrifugation to isolate PBMCs, which were then cryopreserved in liquid nitrogen. cDNA was synthesized by template-switch 5'RACE using a primer with a 10-nucleotide random unique molecular identifier that tagged each TCR transcript. Every sequencing run covered 15-18 subjects and yielded more than 170 million TCR-beta sequences. Total RNA was extracted with the RNeasy kit. The KAPA Real-time Library Amplification kit was used to amplify TCR-beta VDJ regions with primers targeting the TCR constant region and the 5'RACE anchor. A first PCR added sample indexes and Illumina adaptors, after which a second PCR increased the library yield. After Ampure bead purification, the TCR product of roughly 650 bp was size-selected on a 2% E-gel SizeSelection system. Library quality was checked on a Bioanalyzer, concentration was measured with Qubit, and libraries were quantified with the Kapa Library Quantification kit before pooling. Libraries were sequenced paired-end 2 x 150 bp on an Illumina HiSeq 2500. To increase sequence diversity, about 25-31% phiX was spiked into each library pool. The original methods were these. Quality-filtered reads were processed with the UMI-based MiGEC pipeline, which removed over 80% of raw TCR sequences during error correction. IMGT germline references were used for alignment of VDJ genes, and clonotypes were defined by a unique CDR3 amino acid sequence together with V-J genes. Clonal expansion, Shannon diversity and CDR3 relatedness (CalcPairwiseDistances, ClusterSamples) were evaluated with VDJtools, and phylogenetic trees were built with CLCbio workbench. Using coefficient-of-variation modelling across technical triplicates, the study counted a clone as expanded if it had at least 8 unique UMIs. TCRdb reanalyzed the raw reads on its own, using fastp at Q25 for trimming and MiXCR for clone calling, and kept in-frame beta chains. Every distinct CDR3 protein forms one entry, paired with its most common genes and DNA. What appears here as the V and J calls and clone size reflects TCRdb's work, not the paper's. The sample table records around 42,000 distinct CDR3 sequences; about 13% of these occur just once. Of the sample, more than 9.5% falls within the top ten clones.

The sequence was obtained from a man aged 25-40 years in good health. Input material: PBMCs. The rearrangement combines TRBV29-1 with TRBJ1-5, with no D gene named confidently. The DNA reads as follows: TGCAGCGTTCGATCAGGTAGCAATCAGCCCCAGCATTTT. Its coded protein is CSVRSGSNQPQHF. This CDR3, with the reference TRBV29-1 and TRBJ1-5 proteins standing in past its ends, gives the full variable domain SAVISQKPSRDICQRGTSLTIQCQVDSQVTMMFWYRQQPGQSLTLIATANQGSEATYESGFVIDKFPISRPNLTFSTLTVSNMSPEDSSIYLCSVRSGSNQPQHFGDGTRLSIL.